The 24 T cell receptor beta chains reported below all come from one sample, sequenced in a study of Ad26.COV2.S vaccination and SARS-CoV-2 variants. The repertoire was sequenced with immunoSEQ multiplex PCR; TCRdb's copy has only in-frame clones and lacks some. The sample includes around 450,000 clones, roughly 89% of them seen just once. Treatment described: around 19 received Ad26.COV2.S at low or high dose, single or two shots; about 5 received placebo; per-sample allocation not given. Samples came from day 63 after the first vaccine or placebo injection. Here the sequenced sample was peripheral blood, taken in a trial of Ad26.COV2.S vaccine versus placebo. The source is a person between 18 and 65 years old who received the Ad26.COV2.S COVID-19 vaccine or a placebo.

CDR3 coding DNA: TGTGCCAGTAGTATATTTCTGGGACTCACCTCTGGAAACACCATATATTTT. Its protein is CASSIFLGLTSGNTIYF. The gene calls are TRBV19 and TRBJ1-3, with D possibly TRBD1 on 5 matching bases. The germline V and J ends were trimmed by 2 bases and 0 bases, with 14 bases remaining between them. The CDR3 has 17 residues. Germline V CDR1 and CDR2: LNHDA, SQIVND (reference sequence).

This clone came up a few times. The chain has TRBV3-1 (or the pseudogene TRBV3-2) and TRBJ2-4; D remains ambiguous. The V gene's germline CDR1 is LGHDT and CDR2 YNNKEL (reference sequence). The CDR3 contains 17 residues. Trimming took 3 bases from V and 0 from J, leaving 15 bases between them. The CDR3 nucleotides are TGTGCCAGCAGCCAGTTGGCGGAAGGCCTAGCCAAAAACATTCAGTACTTC. Translated: CASSQLAEGLAKNIQYF.

This chain connects TRBV2 to TRBJ2-3; tentative D call: TRBD1 (5 bases). In germline, CDR1 is SNHLY, CDR2 FYNNEI. The CDR3 is 14 residues long. V was cut by 7 bases and J by 2 bases, with 13 bases left in between. In DNA form, the CDR3 reads TGTGCCAGCACAGGGTGGTCCTTCACAGATACGCAGTATTTT. This codes for CASTGWSFTDTQYF. Full variable domain (rest looked up from reference TRBV2 and TRBJ2-3): EPEVTQTPSHQVTQMGQEVILRCVPISNHLYFYWYRQILGQKVEFLVSFYNNEISEKSEIFDDQFSVERPDGSNFTLKIRSTKLEDSAMYFCASTGWSFTDTQYFGPGTRLTVL.

This chain joins TRBV5-4 and TRBJ1-6; no clear D. Looked up from germline, CDR1 is SGHNT and CDR2 is YYREEE (reference sequence). The CDR3 has 14 residues. Trimming removed 0 bases from V and 7 bases from J, with 8 bases in between. In DNA, the CDR3 is TGTGCCAGCAGCTTGGGTACGCGAAATTCACCCCTCCACTTT. Protein sequence: CASSLGTRNSPLHF.

The chain carries TRBV15 and TRBJ1-6; no clear D. V was clipped by 0 bases and J by 12 bases, with 24 bases between them. There are 18 residues in the CDR3. Germline assignment: CDR1 LNHNV and CDR2 YYDKDF (reference sequence). CDR3 loop: CATSRDSGPLRERVPLHF. In nucleotides, the CDR3 is TGTGCCACCAGCAGAGATTCTGGACCACTGCGCGAAAGGGTACCCCTCCACTTT.

The chain has TRBV9 and TRBJ2-1; weak D call: TRBD1 (6 bases). CDR3 length: 15 amino acids. V was pared by 3 bases and J by 3 bases, with 13 bases between. From germline, CDR1 is SGDLS and CDR2 YYNGEE. The CDR3 DNA is TGTGCCAGCAGCGCCGAGGGACATAGCTACAATGAGCAGTTCTTC. Translating it yields CASSAEGHSYNEQFF.

This chain links TRBV19 with TRBJ1-3; D unclear. The CDR3 is 14 amino acids. CDR1 and CDR2 (germline): LNHDA, SQIVND (reference sequence). Deletions cut 7 bases from V and 0 bases from J, with 10 bases between. The CDR3 is CASNPLSSGNTIYF. CDR3 in DNA: TGTGCCAGTAACCCTTTGAGCTCTGGAAACACCATATATTTT.

The rearrangement joins TRBV24-1 to TRBJ2-1; D is possibly TRBD1 (8 bases). Per germline, CDR1 KGHDR and CDR2 SFDVKD. The CDR3 is 15 amino acids. V was cut by 4 bases and J by 4 bases, with 13 bases left in between. In DNA form, the CDR3 reads TGTGCCACCAGTGAAACAGGGGGGGGTTACAATGAGCAGTTCTTC. Its translation: CATSETGGGYNEQFF.

The chain carries TRBV6-5 and TRBJ1-1; D not resolved. Germline V CDR1 and CDR2: MNHEY, SVGAGI. V dropped 6 bases and J dropped 7 bases, with 12 bases sitting between them. CDR3 length: 12 amino acids. CDR3 sequence: CASRRDGLEAFF. Here the CDR3 DNA reads TGTGCCAGCAGACGCGACGGCCTTGAAGCTTTCTTT.

The V and J genes are TRBV12-5 and TRBJ2-3; D is perhaps TRBD2 (6 bases). The ends were cut back, 5 bases at V and 2 bases at J, with 11 bases in the middle. Germline V gives CDR1 LGHNT, CDR2 FRNRAP. The CDR3 runs to 14 residues. In DNA form, the CDR3 reads TGTGCTAGTGGTCTAGGACTAACCACAGATACGCAGTATTTT. It specifies CASGLGLTTDTQYF. The full variable domain, rest sourced from reference TRBV12-5 and TRBJ2-3, is DARVTQTPRHKVTEMGQEVTMRCQPILGHNTVFWYRQTMMQGLELLAYFRNRAPLDDSGMPKDRFSAEMPDATLATLKIQPSEPRDSAVYFCASGLGLTTDTQYFGPGTRLTVL.

The chain couples TRBV7-2 to TRBJ1-1; possible D gene TRBD1, 6 bases. V lost 3 bases and J lost 14, with 16 bases in between. Germline CDR1 is SGHTA and CDR2 is FQGNSA. This CDR3 region has 12 residues. The DNA for the CDR3 is TGTGCCAGCAGCTTGGCGGCAGGGGTGAAATTCTTT. Encoded protein: CASSLAAGVKFF.

This clone has just one count. This chain connects TRBV5-8 to TRBJ1-1; D gene unclear. Germline CDR1 SGHTS, CDR2 YDEGEE. This CDR3 is 14 amino acids long. For the CDR3, the DNA is TGTGTCTATGAGGACCTTCGAACGAACACTGAAGCTTTCTTT. This codes for CVYEDLRTNTEAFF.

This clone was seen only a few times. The CDR3 DNA sequence: TGTGCCAGCAGCGTAAGGTTGGGCTACGAGCAGTACTTC. As protein: CASSVRLGYEQYF. The chain couples TRBV7-9 to TRBJ2-7; D gene unclear. Germline values: CDR1 SEHNR, CDR2 FQNEAQ (reference sequence). V lost 5 bases and J lost 3, with 11 bases in between. The CDR3 runs to 13 residues.

This clone showed up just once. The gene calls are TRBV5-1 and TRBJ2-1, with a possible D match to TRBD1 (5 bases). The CDR3 consists of 14 residues. Germline V gives CDR1 SGHRS, CDR2 YFSETQ. V was clipped by 3 bases and J by 3 bases, with 10 bases between them. The chain's CDR3 is CASSSGHFYNEQFF. CDR3 in DNA: TGCGCCAGCAGCTCTGGACACTTCTACAATGAGCAGTTCTTC.

The rearrangement links TRBV18 to TRBJ1-6; possible D gene TRBD1, 6 bases. Trimming left V 3 bases short and J 7 bases short, with 16 bases between. The CDR3 consists of 16 residues. The germline CDR1 and CDR2 sequences are KGHSH and LQKENI. CDR3 bases: TGTGCCAGCTCACCCTTTGTCGAAGGGGGGAATTCACCCCTCCACTTT. Its translation is CASSPFVEGGNSPLHF.

The V call is TRBV2, the J call TRBJ1-1; no clear D. Germline V gene lookup returns CDR1 SNHLY and CDR2 FYNNEI. V dropped 4 bases and J dropped 5 bases, with 8 bases sitting between them. The CDR3 length is 12 residues. CDR3 DNA: TGTGCCAGCAGTGCCCCGCAGACTGAAGCTTTCTTT. Protein product: CASSAPQTEAFF.

The V gene is TRBV14, the J gene TRBJ2-1, with 7 bases matching TRBD2. The CDR3 covers 16 residues. Looked up from germline, CDR1 is SGHDN and CDR2 is FVKESK. Trimming cost V 0 bases and J 2 bases; bases outside gene matches: 4. The CDR3 protein is CASSQDLAETYNEQFF. The CDR3 nucleotides read TGTGCCAGCAGCCAAGATCTAGCGGAGACCTACAATGAGCAGTTCTTC. Full variable domain (rest looked up from reference TRBV14 and TRBJ2-1): EAGVTQFPSHSVIEKGQTVTLRCDPISGHDNLYWYRRVMGKEIKFLLHFVKESKQDESGMPNNRFLAERTGGTYSTLKVQPAELEDSGVYFCASSQDLAETYNEQFFGPGTRLTVL.

The genes are TRBV4-2 and TRBJ2-5, with 12 bases matching TRBD2. Germline assignment: CDR1 LGHNA and CDR2 YNFKEQ. The trim removed 5 bases at V and 4 bases at J, leaving 8 bases unmatched. The CDR3 runs 16 residues. CDR3 DNA: TGTGCCAGCAGCTTACGACTAGCGGGGGAGGGAGAGACCCAGTACTTC. This encodes CASSLRLAGEGETQYF.

The chain recombines TRBV7-6 with TRBJ1-1, with a possible D match to TRBD1 (6 bases). The germline CDR1 and CDR2 sequences are SGHVS and FNYEAQ. Trimming removed 3 bases from V and 7 bases from J, with 12 bases in between. The CDR3 is 13 amino acids. The CDR3 reads CASSLGHGFEAFF. The CDR3 DNA reads TGTGCCAGCAGCTTGGGACATGGGTTTGAAGCTTTCTTT.

The chain couples TRBV19 to TRBJ2-7; 7 positions agree with TRBD2. The CDR3 totals 15 residues. The germline V gene has CDR1 LNHDA and CDR2 SQIVND (reference sequence). Trimming removed 5 bases from V and 3 bases from J; junction bases left unmatched: 10. The CDR3 loop reads CASSARGDGIYEQYV. Written as DNA, the CDR3 is TGTGCCAGTAGTGCCCGGGGGGACGGAATCTACGAGCAGTACGTC.

The rearrangement joins TRBV6-2 or TRBV6-3 to TRBJ2-1; 15 bases fit TRBD2. Unmatched junction bases numbered 15, after V lost 1 base and J lost 8 bases. The CDR3 has 20 amino acids. Germline V CDR1 and CDR2: MNHEY, SVGEGT. The CDR3 spells CASSYYAGTSGRRGLDEQFF. As DNA, the CDR3 is TGTGCCAGCAGTTACTATGCCGGGACTAGCGGGAGGAGGGGACTAGATGAGCAGTTCTTC.

This chain links TRBV19 with TRBJ1-5; D perhaps matches TRBD1 (6 bases). Trimming shortened V by 7 bases and J by 7 bases, and 11 bases separated the two germline ends. Germline assignment: CDR1 LNHDA and CDR2 SQIVND (reference sequence). The CDR3 totals 12 residues. CDR3 region: CASTSTGQPQHF. The CDR3 DNA reads TGTGCCAGTACCTCGACAGGCCAGCCCCAGCATTTT.

The chain uses TRBV7-3 and TRBJ2-3, with D uncertain. This CDR3 is built from 11 residues. Deletions cut 5 bases from V and 2 bases from J, with 2 bases between. Germline CDR1 and CDR2: SGHTA and FQGTGA. CDR3 sequence reads: CASSDTDTQYF. As DNA, the CDR3 is TGTGCCAGCAGCGACACAGATACGCAGTATTTT.

The genes are TRBV5-5 and TRBJ1-5; D not resolved. V was cut by 1 base and J by 1 base, with 12 bases left in between. This CDR3 contains 16 residues. Germline V lookup: CDR1 SGHKS, CDR2 YYEKEE (reference sequence). The CDR3 protein is CASSLSPVGSNQPQHF. CDR3 coding DNA: TGTGCCAGCAGCTTGAGTCCCGTTGGGAGCAATCAGCCCCAGCATTTT.